This TCR beta chain was recovered during a study of T-cell reconstitution after alpha-beta-depleted transplantation in children. General study points: By one year post-transplant, T-cell counts and diversity largely arose from T cells that were newly produced. Alpha-beta T cells about two months after transplant reportedly derived from several hundred expanded graft clones. At day 60, the high TCRbeta diversity found in some patients originated from recipient T cells and thymic progenitors that had survived.

Unique molecular identifiers were used to barcode this TCRbeta library. TCRdb re-called the PCR reads with MiXCR, one entry per CDR3 protein. This table has 500,000 or so distinct CDR3 sequences, 11% appearing once. Germline CDR1 ENHRY, CDR2 SYGVKD. V was cut by 6 bases and J by 0 bases, with 2 bases left in between. The CDR3 loop spans 11 amino acids. As to this clonotype: Its cognate antigen is unknown.

Sequenced here: PBMCs, mostly from graft donor cells, sampled 180 days after TCRalphabeta/CD19-depleted stem cell transplant. The chain has TRBV10-3 and TRBJ2-5; D gene ambiguous. The clonotype originates from a female patient aged 2-10 years who had a stem cell transplant for aplastic anemia, so the T cells may come from the graft donor. The CDR3 spells CAIRDQETQYF. CDR3 in DNA: TGTGCCATCAGGGACCAAGAGACCCAGTACTTC.